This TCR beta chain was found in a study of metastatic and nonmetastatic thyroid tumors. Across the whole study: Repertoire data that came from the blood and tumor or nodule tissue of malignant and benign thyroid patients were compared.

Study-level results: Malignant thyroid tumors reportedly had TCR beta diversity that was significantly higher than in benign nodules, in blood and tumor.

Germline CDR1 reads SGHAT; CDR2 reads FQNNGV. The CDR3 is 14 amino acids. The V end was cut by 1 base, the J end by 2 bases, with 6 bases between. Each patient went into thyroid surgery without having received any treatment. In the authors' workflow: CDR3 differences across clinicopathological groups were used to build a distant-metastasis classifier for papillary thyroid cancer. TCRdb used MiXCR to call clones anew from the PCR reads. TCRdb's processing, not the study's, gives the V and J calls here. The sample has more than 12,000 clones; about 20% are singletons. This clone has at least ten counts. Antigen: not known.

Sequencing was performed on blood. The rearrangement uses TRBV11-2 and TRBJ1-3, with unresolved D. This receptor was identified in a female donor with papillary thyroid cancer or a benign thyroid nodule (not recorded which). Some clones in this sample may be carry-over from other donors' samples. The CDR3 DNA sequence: TGTGCCAGCAGCTTAGTGAGGGCTGGAAACACCATATATTTT. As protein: CASSLVRAGNTIYF. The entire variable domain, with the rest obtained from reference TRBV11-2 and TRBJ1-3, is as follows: EAGVAQSPRYKIIEKRQSVAFWCNPISGHATLYWYQQILGQGPKLLIQFQNNGVVDDSQLPKDRFSAERLKGVDSTLKIQPAKLEDSAVYLCASSLVRAGNTIYFGEGSWLTVV.